The present T cell receptor beta chain was sequenced within a study of T cell responses to AZD1222 COVID-19 vaccine. Study-wide points: The number of AZD1222 recipients seropositive at baseline was only five or six.

Method: immunoSEQ multiplex PCR; TCRdb's copy keeps in-frame clones and lacks some. The data show about 160,000 clones, with more than 85% seen just once and around 4.4% held by the top ten. CDR1 is SQVTM, CDR2 ANQGSEA, per germline. V was shortened by 7 bases and J by 5 bases, with 18 bases between the two germline ends. This CDR3 has 14 amino acids. In regard to this clone: Its antigen remains unknown.

This receptor was taken from an adult in good health. The source material was peripheral blood, sampled on day 0 of AZD1222 vaccination. This chain joins TRBV29-1 and TRBJ2-1, with D possibly matching TRBD1 (5 bases). The CDR3 reads CSAVGQGGNNEQFF. In DNA, the CDR3 is TGCAGCGCCGTAGGGCAGGGCGGAAACAATGAGCAGTTCTTC.